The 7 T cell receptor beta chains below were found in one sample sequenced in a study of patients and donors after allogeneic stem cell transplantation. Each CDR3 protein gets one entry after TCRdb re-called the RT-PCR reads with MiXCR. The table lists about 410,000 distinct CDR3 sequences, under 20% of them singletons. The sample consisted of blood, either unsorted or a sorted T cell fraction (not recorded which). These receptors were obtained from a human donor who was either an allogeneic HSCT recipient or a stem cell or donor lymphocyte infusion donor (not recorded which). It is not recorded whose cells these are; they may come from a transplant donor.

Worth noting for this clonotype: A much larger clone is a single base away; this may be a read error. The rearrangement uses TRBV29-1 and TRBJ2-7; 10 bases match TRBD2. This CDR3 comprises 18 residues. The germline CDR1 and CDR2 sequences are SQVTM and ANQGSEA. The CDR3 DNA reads TGCAGCGTTGAAGGGTTGTCTAGCGGGGGTCGAAGCTCCTGCGAGCAGTACTTC. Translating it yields CSVEGLSSGGRSSCEQYF.

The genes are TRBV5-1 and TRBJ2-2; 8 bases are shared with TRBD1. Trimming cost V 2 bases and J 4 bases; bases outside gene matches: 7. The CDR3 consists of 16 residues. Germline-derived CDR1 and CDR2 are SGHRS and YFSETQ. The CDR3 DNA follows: TGCGCCAGCAGCTTCGAACAGGGGGTAGGCACCGGGGAGCTGTTTTTT. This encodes CASSFEQGVGTGELFF.

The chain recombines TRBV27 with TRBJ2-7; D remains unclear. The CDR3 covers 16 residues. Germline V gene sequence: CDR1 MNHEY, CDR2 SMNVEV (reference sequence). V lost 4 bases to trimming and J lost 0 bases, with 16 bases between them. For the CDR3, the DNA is TGTGCCAGCAGTTCACGGACGCTTCCATCCTCCTACGAGCAGTACTTC. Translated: CASSSRTLPSSYEQYF.

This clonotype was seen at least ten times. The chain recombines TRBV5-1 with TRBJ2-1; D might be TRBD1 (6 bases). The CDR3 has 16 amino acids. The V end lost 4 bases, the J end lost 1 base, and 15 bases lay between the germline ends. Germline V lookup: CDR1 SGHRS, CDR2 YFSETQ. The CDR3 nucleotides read TGCGCCAGCAGCCGAACAGGGTTCGGTTCCTACAATGAGCAGTTCTTC. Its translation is CASSRTGFGSYNEQFF.

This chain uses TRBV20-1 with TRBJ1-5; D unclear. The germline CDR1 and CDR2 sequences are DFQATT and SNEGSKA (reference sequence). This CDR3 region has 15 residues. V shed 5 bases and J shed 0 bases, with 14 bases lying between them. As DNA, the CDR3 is TGCAGTGCTGCGCCTGGGATATATAGCAATCAGCCCCAGCATTTT. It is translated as CSAAPGIYSNQPQHF.

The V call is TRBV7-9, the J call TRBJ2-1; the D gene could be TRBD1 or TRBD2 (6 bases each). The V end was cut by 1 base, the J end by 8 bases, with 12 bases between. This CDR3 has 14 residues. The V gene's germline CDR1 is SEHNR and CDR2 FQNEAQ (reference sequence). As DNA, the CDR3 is TGTGCCAGCAGCTTAGTTGGGGGGCCCCATGAGCAGTTCTTC. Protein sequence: CASSLVGGPHEQFF. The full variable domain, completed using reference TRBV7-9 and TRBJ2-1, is DTGVSQNPRHKITKRGQNVTFRCDPISEHNRLYWYRQTLGQGPEFLTYFQNEAQLEKSRLLSDRFSAERPKGSFSTLEIQRTEQGDSAMYLCASSLVGGPHEQFFGPGTRLTVL.

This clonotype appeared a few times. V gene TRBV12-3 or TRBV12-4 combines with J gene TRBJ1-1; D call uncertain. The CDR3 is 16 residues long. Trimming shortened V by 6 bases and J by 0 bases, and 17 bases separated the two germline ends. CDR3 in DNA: TGTGCCAGCAGCCCCATAAGCGTTGGGATGAACACTGAAGCTTTCTTT. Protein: CASSPISVGMNTEAFF.